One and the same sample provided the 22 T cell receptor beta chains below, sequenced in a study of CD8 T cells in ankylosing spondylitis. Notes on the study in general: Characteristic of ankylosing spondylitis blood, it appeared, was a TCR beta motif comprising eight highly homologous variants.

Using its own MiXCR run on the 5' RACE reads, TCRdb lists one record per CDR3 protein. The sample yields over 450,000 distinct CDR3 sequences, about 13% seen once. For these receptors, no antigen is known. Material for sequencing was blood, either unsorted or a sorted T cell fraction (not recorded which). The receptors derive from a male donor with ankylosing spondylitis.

The CDR3 DNA sequence: TGTGCCAGCAGCCCTAGGAAGAGCTCCTACAATGAGCAGTTCTTC. Protein product: CASSPRKSSYNEQFF. This rearrangement joins TRBV7-2 to TRBJ2-1; unclear D gene. Germline V gives CDR1 SGHTA, CDR2 FQGNSA. The CDR3 has 15 amino acids. Trimming left V 5 bases short and J 0 bases short, with 11 bases between.

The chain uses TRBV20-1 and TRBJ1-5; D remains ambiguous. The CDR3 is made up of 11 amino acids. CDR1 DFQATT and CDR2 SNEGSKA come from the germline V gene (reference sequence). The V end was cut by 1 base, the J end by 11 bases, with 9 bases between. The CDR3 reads CSARGSLAQHF. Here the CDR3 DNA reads TGCAGTGCTAGAGGCTCCCTCGCCCAGCATTTT.

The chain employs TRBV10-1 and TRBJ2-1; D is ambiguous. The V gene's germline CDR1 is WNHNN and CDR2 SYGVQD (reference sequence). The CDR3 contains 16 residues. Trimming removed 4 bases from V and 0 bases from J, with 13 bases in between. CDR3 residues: CASSVLSASSYNEQFF. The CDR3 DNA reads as TGCGCCAGCAGTGTCCTAAGCGCCAGCTCCTACAATGAGCAGTTCTTC.

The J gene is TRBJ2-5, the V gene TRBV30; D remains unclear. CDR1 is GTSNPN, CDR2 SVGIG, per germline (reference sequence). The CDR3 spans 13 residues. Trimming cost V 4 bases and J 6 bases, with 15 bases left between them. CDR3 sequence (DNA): TGTGCCTGGACCGGACCAACAGTTAAGACCCAGTACTTC. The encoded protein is CAWTGPTVKTQYF. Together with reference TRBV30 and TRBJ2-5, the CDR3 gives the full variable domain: SQTIHQWPATLVQPVGSPLSLECTVEGTSNPNLYWYRQAAGRGLQLLFYSVGIGQISSEVPQNLSASRPQDRQFILSSKKLLLSDSGFYLCAWTGPTVKTQYFGPGTRLLVL.

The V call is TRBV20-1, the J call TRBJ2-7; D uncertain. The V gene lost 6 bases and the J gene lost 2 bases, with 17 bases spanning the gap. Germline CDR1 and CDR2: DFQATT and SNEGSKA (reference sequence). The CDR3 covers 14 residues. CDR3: CSALDAGNPYEQYF. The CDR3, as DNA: TGCAGTGCCCTCGACGCAGGTAACCCCTACGAGCAGTACTTC.

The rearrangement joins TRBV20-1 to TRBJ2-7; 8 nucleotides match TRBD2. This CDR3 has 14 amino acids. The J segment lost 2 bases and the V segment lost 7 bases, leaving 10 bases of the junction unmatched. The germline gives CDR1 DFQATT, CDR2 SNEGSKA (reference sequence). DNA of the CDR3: TGCAGTGGGGAGTCAGCGGGAGCCCCCTACGAGCAGTACTTC. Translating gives CSGESAGAPYEQYF.

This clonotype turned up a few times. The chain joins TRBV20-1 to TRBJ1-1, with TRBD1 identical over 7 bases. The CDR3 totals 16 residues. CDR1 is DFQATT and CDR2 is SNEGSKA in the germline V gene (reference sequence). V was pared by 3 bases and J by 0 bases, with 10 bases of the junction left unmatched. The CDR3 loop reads CSARTGRGGMNTEAFF. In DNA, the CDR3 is TGCAGTGCTAGGACAGGGAGGGGGGGGATGAACACTGAAGCTTTCTTT.

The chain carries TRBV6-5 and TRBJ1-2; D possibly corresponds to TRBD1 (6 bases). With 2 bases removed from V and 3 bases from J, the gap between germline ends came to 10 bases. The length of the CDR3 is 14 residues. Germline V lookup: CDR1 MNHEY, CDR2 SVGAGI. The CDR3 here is CASSYAGQYYGYTF. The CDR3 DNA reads TGTGCCAGCAGTTACGCCGGACAGTACTATGGCTACACCTTC.

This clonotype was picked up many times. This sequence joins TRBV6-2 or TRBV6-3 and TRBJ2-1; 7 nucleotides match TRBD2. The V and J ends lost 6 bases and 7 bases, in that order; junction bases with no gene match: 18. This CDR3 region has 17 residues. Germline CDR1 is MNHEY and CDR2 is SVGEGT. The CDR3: CASRLHPSGTYENEQFF. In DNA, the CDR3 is TGTGCCAGCAGACTGCATCCTAGCGGTACCTATGAGAATGAGCAGTTCTTC.

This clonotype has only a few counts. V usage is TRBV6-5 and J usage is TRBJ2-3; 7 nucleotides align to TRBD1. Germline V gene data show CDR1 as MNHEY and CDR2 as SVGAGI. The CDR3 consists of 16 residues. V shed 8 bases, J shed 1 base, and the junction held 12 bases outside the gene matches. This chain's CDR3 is CASVLHRGEGTDTQYF. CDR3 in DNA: TGTGCCAGCGTTCTCCACAGGGGAGAGGGCACAGATACGCAGTATTTT.

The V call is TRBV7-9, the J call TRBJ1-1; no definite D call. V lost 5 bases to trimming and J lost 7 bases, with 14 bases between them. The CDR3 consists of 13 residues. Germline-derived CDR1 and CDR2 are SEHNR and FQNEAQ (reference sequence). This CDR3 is CASSQATEDEAFF. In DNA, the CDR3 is TGTGCCAGCAGCCAAGCTACCGAAGATGAAGCTTTCTTT. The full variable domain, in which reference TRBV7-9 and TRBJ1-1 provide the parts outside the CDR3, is DTGVSQNPRHKITKRGQNVTFRCDPISEHNRLYWYRQTLGQGPEFLTYFQNEAQLEKSRLLSDRFSAERPKGSFSTLEIQRTEQGDSAMYLCASSQATEDEAFFGQGTRLTVV.

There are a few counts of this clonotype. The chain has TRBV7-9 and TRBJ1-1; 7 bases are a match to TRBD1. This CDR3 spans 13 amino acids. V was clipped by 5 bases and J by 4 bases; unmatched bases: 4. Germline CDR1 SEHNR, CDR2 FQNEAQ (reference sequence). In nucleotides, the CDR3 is TGTGCCAGCAGCCTGACAGGGATCACTGAAGCTTTCTTT. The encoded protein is CASSLTGITEAFF. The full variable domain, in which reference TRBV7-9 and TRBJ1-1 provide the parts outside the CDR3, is DTGVSQNPRHKITKRGQNVTFRCDPISEHNRLYWYRQTLGQGPEFLTYFQNEAQLEKSRLLSDRFSAERPKGSFSTLEIQRTEQGDSAMYLCASSLTGITEAFFGQGTRLTVV.

The CDR3 loop reads CASSQDLGLAGGGNEQFF. CDR3 sequence (DNA): TGTGCCAGCAGCCAAGATCTCGGACTAGCGGGGGGTGGCAATGAGCAGTTCTTC. The V call is TRBV3-1, the J call TRBJ2-1; 14 positions match TRBD2. Germline V lookup: CDR1 LGHDT, CDR2 YNNKEL (reference sequence). There are 18 residues in the CDR3. V trimming: 0 bases; J trimming: 6 bases; junction bases outside the gene matches: 7.

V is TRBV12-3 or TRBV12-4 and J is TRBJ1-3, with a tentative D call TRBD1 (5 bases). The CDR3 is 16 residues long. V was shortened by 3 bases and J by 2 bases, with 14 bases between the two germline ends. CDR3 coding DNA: TGTGCCAGCAGTTTTTGGGGGGAGGCGGCTGGAAACACCATATATTTT. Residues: CASSFWGEAAGNTIYF.

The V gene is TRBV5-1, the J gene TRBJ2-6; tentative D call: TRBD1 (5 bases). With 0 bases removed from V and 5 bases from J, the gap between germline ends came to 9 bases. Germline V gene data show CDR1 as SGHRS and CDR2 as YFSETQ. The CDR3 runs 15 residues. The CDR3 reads CASSLGGPWANVLTF. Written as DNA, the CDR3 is TGCGCCAGCAGCTTGGGGGGCCCCTGGGCCAACGTCCTGACTTTC.

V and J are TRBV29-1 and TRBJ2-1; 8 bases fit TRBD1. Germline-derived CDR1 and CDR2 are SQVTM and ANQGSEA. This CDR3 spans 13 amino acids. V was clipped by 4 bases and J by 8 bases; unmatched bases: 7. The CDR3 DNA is TGCAGCGTTGGGCAGGGGGCTTACGATGAGCAGTTCTTC. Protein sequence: CSVGQGAYDEQFF.

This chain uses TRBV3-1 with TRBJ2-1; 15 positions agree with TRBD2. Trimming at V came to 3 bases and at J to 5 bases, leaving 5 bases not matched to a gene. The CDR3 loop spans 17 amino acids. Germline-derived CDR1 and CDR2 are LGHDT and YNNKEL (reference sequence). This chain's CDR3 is CASSQGLAGGFHNEQFF. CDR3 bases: TGTGCCAGCAGCCAGGGACTAGCGGGAGGATTTCACAATGAGCAGTTCTTC.

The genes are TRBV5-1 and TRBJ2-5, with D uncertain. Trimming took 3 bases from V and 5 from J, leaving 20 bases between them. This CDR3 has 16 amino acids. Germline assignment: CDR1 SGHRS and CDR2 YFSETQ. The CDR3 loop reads CASSSGVRDQGETQYF. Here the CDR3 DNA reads TGCGCCAGCAGCTCCGGCGTTAGGGATCAAGGGGAGACCCAGTACTTC.

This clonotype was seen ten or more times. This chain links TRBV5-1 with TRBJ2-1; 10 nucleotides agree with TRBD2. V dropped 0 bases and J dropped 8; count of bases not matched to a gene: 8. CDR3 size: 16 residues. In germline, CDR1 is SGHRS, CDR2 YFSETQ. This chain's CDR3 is CASSLGPSGRQDEQFF. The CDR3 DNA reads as TGCGCCAGCAGCTTGGGGCCTAGCGGGAGACAAGATGAGCAGTTCTTC.

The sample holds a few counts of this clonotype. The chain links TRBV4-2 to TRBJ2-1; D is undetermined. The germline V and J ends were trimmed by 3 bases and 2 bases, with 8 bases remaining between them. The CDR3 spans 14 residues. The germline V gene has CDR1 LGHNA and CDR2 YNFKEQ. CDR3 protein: CASSHGPTYNEQFF. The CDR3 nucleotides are TGTGCCAGCAGCCATGGACCGACCTACAATGAGCAGTTCTTC.

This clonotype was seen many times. The CDR3 coding sequence is TGTGCCAGCAGCCTCGGACTAGCTGGGCAGTTCTTC. Protein sequence: CASSLGLAGQFF. This sequence joins TRBV3-1 and TRBJ2-1, with 8 bases fitting TRBD2. Germline CDR1 LGHDT, CDR2 YNNKEL (reference sequence). This CDR3 region has 12 residues. The trim removed 4 bases at V and 12 bases at J, leaving 5 bases unmatched.

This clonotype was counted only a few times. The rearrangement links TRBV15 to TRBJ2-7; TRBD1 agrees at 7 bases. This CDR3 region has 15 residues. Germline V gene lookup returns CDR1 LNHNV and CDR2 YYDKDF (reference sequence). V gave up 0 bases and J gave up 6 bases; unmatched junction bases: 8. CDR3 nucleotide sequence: TGTGCCACCAGCAGAGATCTGATAGGGGGCAGCGAGCAGTACTTC. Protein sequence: CATSRDLIGGSEQYF.